The entry below gives a single T cell receptor beta chain sequence along with its context. These data are taken from a study of cytomegalovirus exposure and HLA in healthy donors. Primers for the PCR totalled 60 Vbeta and 13 Jbeta. Method: immunoSEQ multiplex PCR; TCRdb's copy keeps in-frame clones and lacks some. The top ten hold 2% to 3% of the sample, which has 49,000 or so clones, 81% seen once. This CDR3 has 11 residues. CDR1 SGHAT and CDR2 FQNNGV come from the germline V gene. The V end lost 3 bases, the J end lost 7 bases, and 7 bases lay between the germline ends. This sequence joins TRBV11-2 and TRBJ2-7, with a possible D match to TRBD2 (5 bases). The TCR was taken from a boy aged 5-17 years in good health and CMV-seropositive. Sequencing input: PBMCs. The DNA for the CDR3 is TGTGCCAGCAGCTTTACGGGAGAGCAGTACTTC. This gives the protein CASSFTGEQYF.